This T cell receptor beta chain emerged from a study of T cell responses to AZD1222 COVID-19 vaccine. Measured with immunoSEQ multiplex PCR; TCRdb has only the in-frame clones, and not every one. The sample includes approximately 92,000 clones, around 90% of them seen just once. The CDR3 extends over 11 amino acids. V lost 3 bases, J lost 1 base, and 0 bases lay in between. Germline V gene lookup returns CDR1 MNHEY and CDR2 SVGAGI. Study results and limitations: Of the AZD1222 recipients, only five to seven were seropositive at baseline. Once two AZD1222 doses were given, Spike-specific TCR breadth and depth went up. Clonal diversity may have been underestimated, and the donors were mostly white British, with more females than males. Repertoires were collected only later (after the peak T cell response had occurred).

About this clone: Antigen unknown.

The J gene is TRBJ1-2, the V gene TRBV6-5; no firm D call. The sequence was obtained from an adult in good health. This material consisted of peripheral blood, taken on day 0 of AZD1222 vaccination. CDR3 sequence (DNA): TGTGCCAGCAGTTATAACTATGGCTACACCTTC. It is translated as CASSYNYGYTF.